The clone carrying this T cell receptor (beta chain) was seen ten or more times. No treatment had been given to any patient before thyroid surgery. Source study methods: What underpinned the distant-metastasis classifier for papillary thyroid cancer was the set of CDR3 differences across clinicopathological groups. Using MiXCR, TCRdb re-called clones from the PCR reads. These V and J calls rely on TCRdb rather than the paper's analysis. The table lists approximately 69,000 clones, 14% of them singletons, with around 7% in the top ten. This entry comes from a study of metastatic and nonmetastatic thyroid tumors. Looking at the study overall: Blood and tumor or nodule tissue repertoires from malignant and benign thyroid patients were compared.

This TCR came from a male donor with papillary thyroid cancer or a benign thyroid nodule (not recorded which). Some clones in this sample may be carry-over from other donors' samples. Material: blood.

The CDR3 sequence: CATSAGINQPQHF. Written as DNA, the CDR3 is TGTGCCACCAGTGCAGGGATCAATCAGCCCCAGCATTTT. The rearrangement uses TRBV24-1 and TRBJ1-5, with D tentatively TRBD1 (5 bases). Trimming stripped 5 bases from V and 3 bases from J, with 7 bases between. This CDR3 is built from 13 residues. The germline CDR1 and CDR2 sequences are KGHDR and SFDVKD.